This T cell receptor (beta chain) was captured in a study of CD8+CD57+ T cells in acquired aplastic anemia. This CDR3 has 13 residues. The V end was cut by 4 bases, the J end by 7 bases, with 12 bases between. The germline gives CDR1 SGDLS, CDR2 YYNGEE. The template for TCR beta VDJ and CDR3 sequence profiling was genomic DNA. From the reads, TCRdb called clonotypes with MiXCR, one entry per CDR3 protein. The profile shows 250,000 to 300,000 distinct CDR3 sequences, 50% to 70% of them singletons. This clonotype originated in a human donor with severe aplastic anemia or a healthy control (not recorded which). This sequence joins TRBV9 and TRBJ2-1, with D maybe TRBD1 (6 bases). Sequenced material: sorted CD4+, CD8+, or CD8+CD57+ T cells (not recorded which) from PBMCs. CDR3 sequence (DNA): TGTGCCAGCAGCCCTCAGGGGAAGAATGAGCAGTTCTTC. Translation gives CASSPQGKNEQFF.